These 12 T cell receptor beta chains were all obtained from the same sample, sequenced in a study of early T cells in non-severe SARS-CoV-2 infection (dated by TCRdb to 2020 to 2022). The library came from 5' RACE. The sample was run on a NextSeq 500. The public reads were reanalyzed by TCRdb: fastp trimming at Q25, MiXCR alignment, in-frame beta chains only. Merged by CDR3 protein, the rows form single entries marked with the most common genes and DNA. Recorded for this sample are approximately 77,000 distinct CDR3 sequences; over 9.5% of them occurred a single time. Approximately 3.6% of the sample goes to the ten largest clones. Sequences were obtained from whole blood. The receptor set was obtained from an adult who was a healthcare worker with PCR-confirmed SARS-CoV-2 infection or an uninfected control (not recorded which).

The chain joins TRBV29-1 to TRBJ2-1; 10 bases are a match to TRBD2. Germline values: CDR1 SQVTM, CDR2 ANQGSEA. V dropped 7 bases and J dropped 7; count of bases not matched to a gene: 10. CDR3 size: 14 residues. This CDR3 reads CSAQAGGLGNEQFF. The CDR3 DNA reads TGCAGCGCCCAAGCGGGAGGGCTTGGAAATGAGCAGTTCTTC.

This clonotype turned up a few times. Here the CDR3 reads CATSRDSPGQGNNQPQHF. The CDR3 bases are TGTGCCACCAGCAGAGATTCGCCCGGACAGGGGAACAATCAGCCCCAGCATTTT. The chain couples TRBV15 to TRBJ1-5; 9 positions match TRBD1. Germline V CDR1 and CDR2: LNHNV, YYDKDF (reference sequence). The CDR3 spans 18 residues. V was pared by 0 bases and J by 3 bases, with 9 bases of the junction left unmatched.

There are a few counts of this clonotype. This chain uses TRBV12-3 or TRBV12-4 with TRBJ1-3; D might be TRBD1 (6 bases). The CDR3 spans 14 residues. V was cut by 6 bases and J by 4 bases, with 13 bases left in between. The CDR3 sequence: CASSLRGIGNTIYF. As DNA, the CDR3 is TGTGCCAGCAGCCTCAGGGGTATAGGAAACACCATATATTTT.

Only a few counts were recorded for this clonotype. The rearrangement uses TRBV2 and TRBJ2-1; unclear D gene. The germline V gene has CDR1 SNHLY and CDR2 FYNNEI. The CDR3 sequence is 15 residues long. The V and J ends lost 0 bases and 8 bases respectively, with 14 bases between them. CDR3 sequence reads: CASSEAGSYLYEQFF. CDR3 DNA sequence: TGTGCCAGCAGTGAAGCAGGCTCCTACCTCTATGAGCAGTTCTTC. Based on the CDR3 plus reference TRBV2 and TRBJ2-1, the full variable domain is EPEVTQTPSHQVTQMGQEVILRCVPISNHLYFYWYRQILGQKVEFLVSFYNNEISEKSEIFDDQFSVERPDGSNFTLKIRSTKLEDSAMYFCASSEAGSYLYEQFFGPGTRLTVL.

The CDR3 region is CASRITPNTEAFF. In DNA, the CDR3 is TGTGCCAGTAGGATTACACCAAACACTGAAGCTTTCTTT. The rearrangement uses TRBV19 and TRBJ1-1; D uncertain. From germline, CDR1 is LNHDA and CDR2 SQIVND (reference sequence). With 6 bases removed from V and 2 bases from J, the gap between germline ends came to 10 bases. This CDR3 comprises 13 residues.

This clonotype ranks as medium-sized (0.01 to 0.1%). This sequence joins TRBV29-1 and TRBJ2-4; 7 nucleotides align to TRBD1. Germline CDR1 and CDR2: SQVTM and ANQGSEA. V lost 4 bases and J lost 8; bases outside the gene matches: 5. The CDR3 has 12 amino acids. CDR3 bases: TGCAGCGTTGGAGACAGGGCTGACATTCAGTACTTC. This codes for CSVGDRADIQYF. Complete variable domain (other parts from reference TRBV29-1 and TRBJ2-4): SAVISQKPSRDICQRGTSLTIQCQVDSQVTMMFWYRQQPGQSLTLIATANQGSEATYESGFVIDKFPISRPNLTFSTLTVSNMSPEDSSIYLCSVGDRADIQYFGAGTRLSVL.

This clonotype has only a few counts. This rearrangement joins TRBV29-1 to TRBJ1-1; 9 bases agree with TRBD1. This CDR3 region has 15 residues. V lost 7 bases and J lost 0; bases outside the gene matches: 9. Germline CDR1 SQVTM, CDR2 ANQGSEA. CDR3 protein: CSGTGGWGMNTEAFF. The CDR3 DNA reads as TGCAGCGGAACAGGGGGCTGGGGAATGAACACTGAAGCTTTCTTT.

This clonotype was recorded at least ten times. The DNA for the CDR3 is TGCAGTGCTTATAGGGCTAGCGGGAGGGCCAATGAGCAGTTCTTC. This encodes CSAYRASGRANEQFF. The chain links TRBV20-1 to TRBJ2-1, with 12 bases aligning to TRBD2. The trim removed 5 bases at V and 6 bases at J, leaving 8 bases unmatched. Germline V gives CDR1 DFQATT, CDR2 SNEGSKA (reference sequence). The CDR3 runs to 15 residues.

This clonotype was seen only a few times. The chain joins TRBV30 to TRBJ1-5; tentatively, D is TRBD1 (6 bases). Per germline, CDR1 GTSNPN and CDR2 SVGIG (reference sequence). Trimming removed 5 bases at V and 5 bases at J, with 13 bases between. The CDR3 extends over 13 amino acids. The CDR3, as DNA: TGTGCCTGGTCTACAGGGATGCATCAGCCCCAGCATTTT. Amino acids: CAWSTGMHQPQHF.

This CDR3 reads CASSSDRGLNTGELFF. The CDR3 DNA sequence: TGCGCCAGCAGCTCGGACAGGGGGTTAAACACCGGGGAGCTGTTTTTT. The V gene is TRBV5-1, the J gene TRBJ2-2; 10 bases map to TRBD1. Germline CDR1 is SGHRS and CDR2 is YFSETQ. Unmatched junction bases numbered 4, after V lost 3 bases and J lost 2 bases. The CDR3 consists of 16 residues.

This clonotype turned up a few times. J is TRBJ2-2 and V is TRBV29-1; 10 bases fit TRBD1. The V gene's germline CDR1 is SQVTM and CDR2 ANQGSEA. V was clipped by 7 bases and J by 7 bases; unmatched bases: 9. This CDR3 has 14 residues. CDR3 sequence: CSGQTGGSIGELFF. CDR3 DNA: TGCAGCGGCCAGACAGGGGGCTCGATCGGGGAGCTGTTTTTT.

The V call is TRBV7-8, the J call TRBJ2-2; 8 bases match TRBD1. With V trimmed by 0 bases and J by 4 bases, 13 bases remained unmatched. The germline V gene encodes CDR1 SGHVS and CDR2 FQNEAQ. This CDR3 is 19 amino acids long. CDR3 bases: TGTGCCAGCAGCTTAGCACGGACAGGGAAAGTAATTGGCACCGGGGAGCTGTTTTTT. Translation: CASSLARTGKVIGTGELFF.